A selection of T cell receptor beta chains follows, all from one sample in a study of T cell changes during pregnancy in multiple sclerosis. Using immunoSEQ multiplex PCR, the repertoire was profiled, and TCRdb retains in-frame clones only, with some absent. The sample holds about 42,000 clones; over 80% are singletons and the top ten take 0.6% to 0.75%. Material: CD4+ T cells from peripheral blood mononuclear cells, obtained before pregnancy. These receptors were taken from a female donor with multiple sclerosis, enrolled in a pregnancy study. Each CDR3 is given with its conserved first and last residue. D genes are given only for firm matches.

j_gene: TRBJ1-1
d_gene: -
v_gene: TRBV18
CDR3nt: TGTGCCAGCTCACCCGGACTCCTCACTGAAGCTTTCTTT
CDR3aa: CASSPGLLTEAFF

j_gene: TRBJ2-3
d_gene: TRBD2
v_gene: TRBV7-8
CDR3nt: TGTGCCAGCAGCTCCGGGTCCTTCGTAGCGGGGGCTACCTCCACAGATACGCAGTATTTT
CDR3aa: CASSSGSFVAGATSTDTQYF

j_gene: TRBJ1-1
d_gene: -
v_gene: TRBV7-2
CDR3nt: TGTGCCAGCAGCTTACAGGGGATGAACACTGAAGCTTTCTTT
CDR3aa: CASSLQGMNTEAFF

j_gene: TRBJ2-2
d_gene: -
v_gene: TRBV7-3
CDR3nt: TGTGCCAGCAGCCGTCTAACTGACACCGGGGAGCTGTTTTTT
CDR3aa: CASSRLTDTGELFF

j_gene: TRBJ2-5
d_gene: TRBD2
v_gene: TRBV7-3
CDR3nt: TGTGCCAGCAGCTTGACGGCCGGGGGGGAGACCCAGTACTTC
CDR3aa: CASSLTAGGETQYF

j_gene: TRBJ1-1
d_gene: -
v_gene: TRBV6-1
CDR3nt: TGTGCCAGTCGGAGGAACACTGAAGCTTTCTTT
CDR3aa: CASRRNTEAFF

j_gene: TRBJ2-7
d_gene: TRBD1
v_gene: TRBV6-5
CDR3nt: TGTGCCAGCAGTTACTCGAGGACAGGGTATAATTTCAAGCAGTACTTC
CDR3aa: CASSYSRTGYNFKQYF

j_gene: TRBJ2-2
d_gene: -
v_gene: TRBV4-3
CDR3nt: TGCGCCAGCAGCCAAGATCGGGTCGGGGAGCTGTTTTTT
CDR3aa: CASSQDRVGELFF

j_gene: TRBJ2-5
d_gene: -
v_gene: TRBV12-5
CDR3nt: TGTGCTAGTCTATCAGGGGTCGGGGAGACCCAGTACTTC
CDR3aa: CASLSGVGETQYF

j_gene: TRBJ2-7
d_gene: TRBD1
v_gene: TRBV7-2
CDR3nt: TGTGCCAGCAGCTACGACAGGGGCCTAAGTTCCGAGCAGTACTTC
CDR3aa: CASSYDRGLSSEQYF

j_gene: TRBJ2-5
d_gene: TRBD2
v_gene: TRBV7-3
CDR3nt: TGTGCCAGCAGCCGAAGCGGGGGCGCGGTAGAGACCCAGTACTTC
CDR3aa: CASSRSGGAVETQYF

j_gene: TRBJ2-3
d_gene: -
v_gene: TRBV9
CDR3nt: TGTGCCAGCAGCGTGCGGGCGGTTGGCACAGATACGCAGTATTTT
CDR3aa: CASSVRAVGTDTQYF